Shown below are 10 T cell receptor beta chains from a single sample sequenced in a study of blood T cell repertoires in COVID-19. Produced via immunoSEQ multiplex PCR; TCRdb's table is partial and in-frame only. The sample consists of some 180,000 clones, 80% to 95% of them appearing once. Sequencing input: peripheral blood. The receptor source for this set is a man aged 50-60 years with acute or convalescent COVID-19.

The CDR3 protein is CASSLSTGGNTEAFF. For the CDR3, the DNA is TGTGCCAGCAGTTTATCGACAGGGGGGAACACTGAAGCTTTCTTT. This rearrangement joins TRBV27 to TRBJ1-1; 9 nucleotides line up with TRBD1. The germline CDR1 and CDR2 sequences are MNHEY and SMNVEV (reference sequence). V trimming: 0 bases; J trimming: 1 base; junction bases outside the gene matches: 0. The CDR3 length is 15 residues.

This clone was seen a few times. The rearrangement joins TRBV19 to TRBJ1-5; 7 bases align to TRBD1. The CDR3 is 16 residues long. The V gene's germline CDR1 is LNHDA and CDR2 SQIVND (reference sequence). The V gene end was trimmed by 6 bases and the J gene end by 2 bases; junction bases not matched to a gene: 10. The CDR3 DNA is TGTGCCAGTAGAAATACAGGGGACGGAGGCAATCAGCCCCAGCATTTT. Translation: CASRNTGDGGNQPQHF.

The chain carries TRBV6-5 and TRBJ2-6; D not certain. There are 15 residues in the CDR3. The V and J ends lost 0 bases and 2 bases respectively, with 5 bases between them. Germline V gene sequence: CDR1 MNHEY, CDR2 SVGAGI. The CDR3 spells CASSYSQAGANVLTF. The DNA of the CDR3 is TGTGCCAGCAGTTACTCTCAGGCTGGGGCCAACGTCCTGACTTTC.

This clone was found once. The chain uses TRBV5-3 and TRBJ2-1; D perhaps matches TRBD1 (5 bases). TRBV5-3 is noted as an ORF with a role that remains uncertain. The CDR3 sequence is 17 residues long. V was pared by 0 bases and J by 0 bases, with 13 bases between. CDR3 nucleotides: TGTGCCAGAAGCTTGGCTGGGCAGGGCGACTCCTACAATGAGCAGTTCTTC. Residues: CARSLAGQGDSYNEQFF.

This clone showed up just a few times. The chain joins TRBV19 to TRBJ2-2, with TRBD2 identical over 8 bases. V shed 6 bases and J 8 bases; nucleotides not matched to a gene: 11. Germline values: CDR1 LNHDA, CDR2 SQIVND (reference sequence). The CDR3 covers 15 residues. The chain's CDR3 is CASSPRRGAIGELFF. CDR3 sequence (DNA): TGTGCCAGTAGCCCTAGGCGGGGGGCCATAGGGGAGCTGTTTTTT.

The V and J genes are TRBV5-1 and TRBJ1-2; perhaps TRBD1 as D (6 bases). The CDR3 runs to 15 residues. Germline V lookup: CDR1 SGHRS, CDR2 YFSETQ. The V gene lost 0 bases and the J gene lost 4 bases, with 13 bases spanning the gap. CDR3: CASSLDGGPLYGYTF. CDR3 nucleotide sequence: TGCGCCAGCAGCTTGGATGGGGGCCCCCTCTATGGCTACACCTTC. The variable domain in full, with the rest retrieved from reference TRBV5-1 and TRBJ1-2, is KAGVTQTPRYLIKTRGQQVTLSCSPISGHRSVSWYQQTPGQGLQFLFEYFSETQRNKGNFPGRFSGRQFSNSRSEMNVSTLELGDSALYLCASSLDGGPLYGYTFGSGTRLTVV.

The CDR3 DNA is TGTGCCAGCAGCGTGGCAGGGGGTGGCCCAACTAATGAAAAACTGTTTTTT. It yields the protein CASSVAGGGPTNEKLFF. The rearrangement joins TRBV9 to TRBJ1-4; TRBD1 matches at 7 bases. CDR1 SGDLS and CDR2 YYNGEE come from the germline V gene. The V gene end was trimmed by 2 bases and the J gene end by 0 bases; junction bases not matched to a gene: 7. The CDR3 covers 17 residues.

The chain links TRBV6-5 to TRBJ2-5, with 9 bases aligning to TRBD1. Losses at the gene ends were 2 bases for V and 5 bases for J; bases not matched to a gene: 6. Germline-derived CDR1 and CDR2 are MNHEY and SVGAGI. The CDR3 has 15 residues. The CDR3 here is CASSYDTGGGETQYF. The CDR3 coding sequence is TGTGCCAGCAGTTACGATACAGGGGGCGGGGAGACCCAGTACTTC.

The chain is built from TRBV6-6 and TRBJ1-3; D might be TRBD1 (6 bases). Between the trimmed V and J ends, which lost 2 bases and 7 bases, there was a span of 12 bases. The CDR3 sequence is 14 residues long. Germline V lookup: CDR1 MNHNY, CDR2 SVGAGI (reference sequence). The CDR3 nucleotides are TGTGCCAGCAGTTACGGGGACACTCGGAACACCATATATTTT. It is translated as CASSYGDTRNTIYF.

With respect to this clone: Other DNA sequences in this specimen translate into the identical CDR3. The gene calls are TRBV6-5 and TRBJ2-2; no firm D call. Germline V lookup: CDR1 MNHEY, CDR2 SVGAGI. The V and J ends lost 2 bases and 7 bases respectively, with 2 bases between them. There are 11 residues in the CDR3. CDR3 coding DNA: TGTGCCAGCAGTTACCACGGGGAGCTGTTTTTT. This sequence encodes CASSYHGELFF.